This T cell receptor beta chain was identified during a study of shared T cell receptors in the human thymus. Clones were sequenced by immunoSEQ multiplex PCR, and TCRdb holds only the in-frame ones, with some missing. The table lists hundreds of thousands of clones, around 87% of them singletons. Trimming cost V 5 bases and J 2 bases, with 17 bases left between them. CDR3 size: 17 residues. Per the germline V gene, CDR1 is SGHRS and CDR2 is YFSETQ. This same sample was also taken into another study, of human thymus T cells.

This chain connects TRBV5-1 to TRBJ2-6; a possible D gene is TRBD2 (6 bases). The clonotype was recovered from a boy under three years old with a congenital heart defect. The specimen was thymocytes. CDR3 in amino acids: CASRVDGEEAGANVLTF. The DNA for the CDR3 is TGCGCCAGCAGGGTTGACGGGGAGGAGGCTGGGGCCAACGTCCTGACTTTC. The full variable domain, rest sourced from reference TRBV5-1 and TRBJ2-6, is KAGVTQTPRYLIKTRGQQVTLSCSPISGHRSVSWYQQTPGQGLQFLFEYFSETQRNKGNFPGRFSGRQFSNSRSEMNVSTLELGDSALYLCASRVDGEEAGANVLTFGAGSRLTVL.